These 22 T cell receptor beta chains were sequenced from one sample in a study of shared clonotypes between healthy human individuals (dated by TCRdb to the early 2020s). CD8 naive samples were obtained by positive selection for CCR7 among CD45RO-negative cells, yielding a CD45RA+CCR7+ population from which TemRA cells were excluded. The library was prepared using the immunoSEQ multiplex PCR assay. Imported from immuneACCESS, the table was reduced by TCRdb to in-frame sequences with V and J called. These copies leave out some clones; in studies compared against another copy, an unresolved V gene accounts for under half, and the cause of the remainder is not known. This sample comprises about 1,800,000 clones, about 95% of them detected only once. Of the sample, 1% to 1.5% is held by the ten largest clones. Sample: naive CD8+ T cells sorted from blood. Per the publication, the cell subset or site label means: CD45RA+CCR7+. The receptors were gathered from a man younger than 30 in good health.

This clone was seen more than once but under ten times. The rearrangement uses TRBV6-1 and TRBJ2-7; possible D gene TRBD2, 5 bases. The CDR3 has 13 residues. Germline V lookup: CDR1 MNHNS, CDR2 SASEGT. Trimming pared 6 bases from V and 2 bases from J, leaving 11 bases between. The CDR3 region has the DNA TGTGCCAGCAGACCCCGGGGTACCTACGAGCAGTACTTC. Its protein is CASRPRGTYEQYF.

V usage is TRBV27 and J usage is TRBJ1-2; TRBD1 aligns across 8 bases. Losses at the gene ends were 6 bases for V and 0 bases for J; bases not matched to a gene: 6. The germline gives CDR1 MNHEY, CDR2 SMNVEV (reference sequence). This CDR3 is built from 15 residues. Here the CDR3 reads CASSGQGESNYGYTF. CDR3 sequence (DNA): TGTGCCAGCAGCGGACAGGGAGAATCTAACTATGGCTACACCTTC.

This chain joins TRBV9 and TRBJ1-4; D remains ambiguous. The V and J ends lost 4 bases and 4 bases respectively, with 14 bases between them. Germline loops: CDR1 SGDLS, CDR2 YYNGEE. CDR3 length equals 15 residues. For the CDR3, the DNA is TGTGCCAGCAGCCCAGGCACATATGGTAATGAAAAACTGTTTTTT. It encodes CASSPGTYGNEKLFF. Variable domain in full (rest from reference TRBV9 and TRBJ1-4): DSGVTQTPKHLITATGQRVTLRCSPRSGDLSVYWYQQSLDQGLQFLIQYYNGEERAKGNILERFSAQQFPDLHSELNLSSLELGDSALYFCASSPGTYGNEKLFFGSGTQLSVL.

CDR3 protein: CASSAGNTEAFF. The DNA for the CDR3 is TGTGCCAGCAGTGCAGGGAACACTGAAGCTTTCTTT. The gene calls are TRBV6-1 and TRBJ1-1, with D hard to call. This CDR3 has 12 residues. CDR1 is MNHNS and CDR2 is SASEGT in the germline V gene. V lost 4 bases, J lost 1 base, and 4 bases lay in between.

The CDR3 here is CASSLRNSPEKLFF. DNA of the CDR3: TGTGCCAGCAGCTTACGGAACAGTCCCGAAAAACTGTTTTTT. This rearrangement joins TRBV13 to TRBJ1-4; D not certain. V lost 2 bases and J 8 bases, leaving 12 bases between the germline ends. The germline CDR1 and CDR2 sequences are PRHDT and FYEKMQ (reference sequence). This CDR3 has 14 residues.

The chain links TRBV2 to TRBJ1-6, with no clear D. V was clipped by 2 bases and J by 2 bases, with 10 bases between them. The CDR3 is made up of 16 amino acids. Germline-derived CDR1 and CDR2 are SNHLY and FYNNEI. The CDR3 region is CASSEQLSTYNSPLHF. Written as DNA, the CDR3 is TGTGCCAGCAGTGAACAGCTAAGTACCTATAATTCACCCCTCCACTTT.

The rearrangement uses TRBV2 and TRBJ2-7; a possible D gene is TRBD1 (5 bases). The V and J ends lost 3 bases and 1 base respectively, with 10 bases between them. CDR3 length: 14 residues. Germline assignment: CDR1 SNHLY and CDR2 FYNNEI. Written as DNA, the CDR3 is TGTGCCAGCAGTGAGCAGGGCGAGTCCTACGAGCAGTACTTC. Protein sequence: CASSEQGESYEQYF.

Comments on this clone: Its ends do not fully match the called genes, so a read error is possible. The chain links TRBV27 to TRBJ2-7; 12 bases are shared with TRBD2. Looked up from germline, CDR1 is MNHEY and CDR2 is SMNVEV (reference sequence). This CDR3 has 14 residues. The CDR3 protein is CASTLTSGRHEQYF. The CDR3 DNA reads as TGTGCCAGCACTTTAACTAGCGGGAGGCACGAGCAGTACTTC.

The chain combines TRBV7-6 with TRBJ2-1; TRBD2 aligns across 10 bases. V dropped 5 bases and J dropped 4; count of bases not matched to a gene: 11. The germline gives CDR1 SGHVS, CDR2 FNYEAQ. CDR3 length: 17 amino acids. The CDR3 bases are TGTGCCAGCAGCCTGAATGCAGTAGCGGGGGGTTACAATGAGCAGTTCTTC. Translation: CASSLNAVAGGYNEQFF.

This clone was detected once. The chain employs TRBV6-5 and TRBJ1-5, with a possible D match to TRBD1 (6 bases). This CDR3 is 16 amino acids long. Trimming took off 2 bases at V and 6 bases at J, with 17 bases between the two ends. The germline CDR1 and CDR2 sequences are MNHEY and SVGAGI. The CDR3 bases are TGTGCCAGCAGTTACGGAGGGGGAGAGGCTGGTCAGCCCCAGCATTTT. Translated: CASSYGGGEAGQPQHF.

The V and J genes are TRBV30 and TRBJ1-2, with TRBD1 matching 7 bases. Per germline, CDR1 GTSNPN and CDR2 SVGIG (reference sequence). The ends lost 1 base at V and 4 bases at J; junction bases unmatched: 15. This CDR3 is built from 17 residues. CDR3 sequence: CAWSAEIGQAFLYGYTF. CDR3 nucleotides: TGTGCCTGGAGTGCCGAGATCGGACAGGCCTTCCTCTATGGCTACACCTTC.

This chain joins TRBV6-4 and TRBJ2-4; 7 bases align to TRBD2. The CDR3 length is 15 residues. After removal of 7 bases from V and 5 bases from J, the junction contained 11 bases not matched to a gene. Germline CDR1 and CDR2: MRHNA and SNTAGT. The CDR3 bases are TGTGCCAGCATTGGTCTTTCGGGGAGGGAAAACATTCAGTACTTC. Its translation: CASIGLSGRENIQYF.

DNA of the CDR3: TGTGCCAGCAGCCCGGGGGACAGTCGCACAGATACGCAGTATTTT. This codes for CASSPGDSRTDTQYF. The chain combines TRBV6-5 with TRBJ2-3; tentative D call: TRBD1 (7 bases). This CDR3 comprises 15 residues. Germline V lookup: CDR1 MNHEY, CDR2 SVGAGI. V was cut by 6 bases and J by 1 base, with 14 bases left in between.

With regard to this clone: Other nucleotide sequences in the sample specify the same CDR3. V is TRBV30 and J is TRBJ1-5; 7 nucleotides line up with TRBD1. CDR3 length: 12 residues. Trimming took 0 bases from V and 7 from J; bases not matched to a gene: 0. Per the germline V gene, CDR1 is GTSNPN and CDR2 is SVGIG (reference sequence). In DNA form, the CDR3 reads TGTGCCTGGAGTGTACAGGGGCAGCCCCAGCATTTT. Residues: CAWSVQGQPQHF.

This sequence joins TRBV2 and TRBJ1-2; D is uncertain. Trimming shortened V by 2 bases and J by 3 bases, and 13 bases separated the two germline ends. The CDR3 loop spans 15 amino acids. In germline, CDR1 is SNHLY, CDR2 FYNNEI. The CDR3 is CASSEFKYGYYGYTF. For the CDR3, the DNA is TGTGCCAGCAGTGAATTTAAATACGGGTACTATGGCTACACCTTC.

Concerning this clone itself: Different DNA sequences within this sample yield the same CDR3. This sequence joins TRBV30 and TRBJ2-2; D is unclear. V lost 0 bases, J lost 6 bases, and 5 bases lay in between. The length of the CDR3 is 12 residues. Germline V gives CDR1 GTSNPN, CDR2 SVGIG (reference sequence). CDR3 DNA sequence: TGTGCCTGGAGTGTGATGGCCGGGGAGCTGTTTTTT. It translates to CAWSVMAGELFF. The full variable domain, its missing parts supplied by reference TRBV30 and TRBJ2-2, is SQTIHQWPATLVQPVGSPLSLECTVEGTSNPNLYWYRQAAGRGLQLLFYSVGIGQISSEVPQNLSASRPQDRQFILSSKKLLLSDSGFYLCAWSVMAGELFFGEGSRLTVL.

This clone was counted a single time. The V and J genes are TRBV12-5 and TRBJ2-5; D remains unclear. The CDR3 loop spans 12 amino acids. Germline CDR1 reads LGHNT; CDR2 reads FRNRAP. Trimming pared 5 bases from V and 6 bases from J, leaving 10 bases between. CDR3 DNA: TGTGCTAGTGGTGGAGACTGGAAGACCCAGTACTTC. Protein product: CASGGDWKTQYF. Variable domain in full (rest from reference TRBV12-5 and TRBJ2-5): DARVTQTPRHKVTEMGQEVTMRCQPILGHNTVFWYRQTMMQGLELLAYFRNRAPLDDSGMPKDRFSAEMPDATLATLKIQPSEPRDSAVYFCASGGDWKTQYFGPGTRLLVL.

Concerning this clone: The same CDR3 arises from other DNA sequences in this sample as well. The chain joins TRBV29-1 to TRBJ2-2; a weak D match, TRBD2 (6 bases). Germline lookup yields CDR1 SQVTM and CDR2 ANQGSEA. The length of the CDR3 is 14 residues. V gave up 0 bases and J gave up 4 bases, with 9 bases separating them. The DNA of the CDR3 is TGCAGCGTTGAAGATCCCGGGGGCACCGGGGAGCTGTTTTTT. Its translation is CSVEDPGGTGELFF.

The rearrangement uses TRBV13 and TRBJ1-2, with TRBD1 matching 7 bases. Germline loops: CDR1 PRHDT, CDR2 FYEKMQ (reference sequence). J was trimmed by 3 bases and V by 8 bases; bases with no gene match: 6. This CDR3 comprises 13 residues. The chain's CDR3 is CASARGTDYGYTF. CDR3 DNA sequence: TGTGCCAGCGCTCGGGGGACAGACTATGGCTACACCTTC.

This chain joins TRBV4-2 and TRBJ2-7, with 7 bases that match TRBD2. Germline CDR1 and CDR2: LGHNA and YNFKEQ. The CDR3 has 17 residues. V was clipped by 0 bases and J by 0 bases; unmatched bases: 8. This CDR3 is CASSQDQGGEDSYEQYF. As DNA, the CDR3 is TGTGCCAGCAGCCAAGATCAGGGAGGGGAAGACTCCTACGAGCAGTACTTC.

The genes are TRBV7-9 and TRBJ2-5; D gene unclear. With 1 base removed from V and 5 bases from J, the gap between germline ends came to 11 bases. Germline V gene sequence: CDR1 SEHNR, CDR2 FQNEAQ (reference sequence). The CDR3 is 14 amino acids. CDR3 sequence (DNA): TGTGCCAGCAGCTTAGTGGAGCCCGGGGAGACCCAGTACTTC. Translated: CASSLVEPGETQYF.

This chain links TRBV21-1 with TRBJ2-2; the D call of TRBD2 is as the table states it, not checked on the DNA. TRBV21-1 is a listed pseudogene. This CDR3 comprises 15 residues. In DNA form, the CDR3 reads TGTGCCAGCAGCAAAGTCAGACTAAACACCGGGGAGCTGTTTTTT. It translates to CASSKVRLNTGELFF.